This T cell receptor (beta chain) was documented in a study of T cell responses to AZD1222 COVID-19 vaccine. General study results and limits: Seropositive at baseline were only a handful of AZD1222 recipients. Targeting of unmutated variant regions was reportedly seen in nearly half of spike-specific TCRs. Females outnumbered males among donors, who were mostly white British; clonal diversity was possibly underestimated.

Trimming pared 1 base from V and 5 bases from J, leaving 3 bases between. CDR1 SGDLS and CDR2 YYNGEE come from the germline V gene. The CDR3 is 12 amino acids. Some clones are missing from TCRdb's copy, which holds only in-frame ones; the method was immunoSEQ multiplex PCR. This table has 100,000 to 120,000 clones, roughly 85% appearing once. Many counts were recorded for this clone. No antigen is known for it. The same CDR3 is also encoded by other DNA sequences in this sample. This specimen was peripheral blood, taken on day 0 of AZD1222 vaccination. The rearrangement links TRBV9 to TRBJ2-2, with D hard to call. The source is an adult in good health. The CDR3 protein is CASSVRTGELFF. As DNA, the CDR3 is TGTGCCAGCAGCGTACGGACCGGGGAGCTGTTTTTT.